The clone carrying this TCR beta chain was detected only a few times. The source of the sample is a study of early T cells in non-severe SARS-CoV-2 infection. Germline V CDR1 and CDR2: MNHNS, SASEGT. V lost 3 bases, J lost 4 bases, and 7 bases stayed unmatched. The CDR3 runs to 17 residues. In TCRdb, the 5' RACE reads were re-called with MiXCR into one record per CDR3 protein. The sample lists some 48,000 distinct CDR3 sequences; over 10% were seen once. The TCR originated in an adult who was a healthcare worker with PCR-confirmed SARS-CoV-2 infection or an uninfected control (not recorded which). Sequencing was carried out using whole blood. V and J are TRBV6-1 and TRBJ2-1, with 12 positions matching TRBD2. CDR3 nucleotides: TGTGCCAGCAGTGAGGGGGGACTAGCGGGTCAGTACAATGAGCAGTTCTTC. This sequence encodes CASSEGGLAGQYNEQFF.